These 21 T cell receptor beta chains came from one sample sequenced in a study of blood T cells in healthy people across ages (dated by TCRdb to the mid-2010s). The protocol used for the library was 5' RACE. For sequencing, an Illumina HiSeq 2500 was employed. A second PCR of about 6 to 12 cycles was performed with a sample-barcoded 5' primer and a J-beta primer mix. In-frame beta chains were kept once TCRdb had trimmed the public reads at Q25 with fastp and called clones with MiXCR. Rows are combined by CDR3 protein, so each entry shows the most common genes and DNA. For this sample there are roughly 800,000 distinct CDR3 sequences; 55% to 70% appear just once. About 20% of the sample is held by the ten biggest clonotypes. The specimen sequenced was blood. These receptors came from a man younger than 40 in good health.

On this clonotype itself: At one boundary the junction diverges from the germline segment, which might be a read error. This chain uses TRBV20-1 with TRBJ2-3, with D perhaps matching TRBD1 or TRBD2 (7 bases each). The CDR3 is made up of 15 amino acids. Germline CDR1 is DFQATT and CDR2 is SNEGSKA (reference sequence). The CDR3 DNA follows: TGCAGTGCATACCGACAGGGAGGGGTCACAGCTACGCAGTATTTT. Protein sequence: CSAYRQGGVTATQYF.

J is TRBJ1-2 and V is TRBV20-1; the match to TRBD1 covers 7 bases. The CDR3 has 13 residues. V lost 1 base and J lost 7; bases outside the gene matches: 6. The germline gives CDR1 DFQATT, CDR2 SNEGSKA (reference sequence). CDR3 DNA sequence: TGCAGTGCTAGAGTTGTGGGGGACAGTGGCTACACCTTC. Protein product: CSARVVGDSGYTF.

This clonotype was observed a few times. The chain is built from TRBV25-1 and TRBJ2-1; 11 positions match TRBD2. CDR1 is MGHDK, CDR2 SYGVNS, per germline. The V segment lost 1 base and the J segment 9 bases; nucleotides outside the gene matches: 11. This CDR3 has 17 amino acids. The CDR3 is CASSESLTSGRVGEQFF. The CDR3 nucleotides read TGTGCCAGCAGTGAATCCCTTACTAGCGGGAGAGTCGGTGAGCAGTTCTTC.

This clonotype was seen only a few times. The V call is TRBV6-2 or TRBV6-3, the J call TRBJ2-3, with no clear D. Germline lookup yields CDR1 MNHEY and CDR2 SVGEGT. The CDR3 totals 14 residues. Trimming removed 4 bases from V and 2 bases from J, with 10 bases in between. The CDR3 nucleotides are TGTGCCAGCAGTTCAGGACCACACACAGATACGCAGTATTTT. Its protein is CASSSGPHTDTQYF.

The rearrangement links TRBV4-1 to TRBJ1-2; D call uncertain. The CDR3 is made up of 14 amino acids. The V and J ends lost 1 base and 0 bases respectively, with 6 bases between them. Germline CDR1 MGHRA, CDR2 YSYEKL. The CDR3 is CASSQVGANYGYTF. The CDR3 DNA sequence: TGCGCCAGCAGCCAAGTAGGAGCTAACTATGGCTACACCTTC.

The chain has TRBV4-3 and TRBJ2-3; weak D call: TRBD2 (6 bases). The CDR3 is 14 residues long. Per germline, CDR1 LGHNA and CDR2 YSLEER. The V and J ends lost 1 base and 4 bases respectively, with 9 bases between them. The CDR3 spells CASSQVLASDTQYF. CDR3 bases: TGCGCCAGCAGCCAAGTTCTAGCGTCAGATACGCAGTATTTT.

The CDR3 coding sequence is TGCAGTGCCCCAACCGCTAGCGACTACAATGAGCAGTTCTTC. This encodes CSAPTASDYNEQFF. The genes are TRBV20-1 and TRBJ2-1; weak D call: TRBD2 (6 bases). The germline V gene encodes CDR1 DFQATT and CDR2 SNEGSKA (reference sequence). The germline V and J ends were trimmed by 6 bases and 3 bases, with 15 bases remaining between them. This CDR3 region has 14 residues.

Only a few counts were recorded for this clonotype. The chain links TRBV25-1 to TRBJ1-2; tentatively, D is TRBD1 (5 bases). This CDR3 spans 16 amino acids. V was trimmed by 4 bases and J by 1 base, leaving 16 bases between them. The germline gives CDR1 MGHDK, CDR2 SYGVNS. The CDR3 nucleotides read TGTGCCAGCAGTGCAGGTCAGAGACAGATTAACTATGGCTACACCTTC. It specifies CASSAGQRQINYGYTF.

This clonotype has a handful of counts. The V and J genes are TRBV28 and TRBJ2-4, with D unresolved. The closer fit of TRBJ2-7 to the DNA end suggests the J call may be wrong. Germline V gene sequence: CDR1 MDHEN, CDR2 SYDVKM. The CDR3 sequence is 13 residues long. The DNA for the CDR3 is TGTGCCAGCAAGCGCGGTTACTACTACGAGCAGTACTTC. Its protein product is CASKRGYYYEQYF.

As regards this clonotype: One end of the junction does not line up with germline, which may come from a read error. This sequence joins TRBV24-1 and TRBJ2-7; weak D call: TRBD2 (5 bases). The tail of the sequence fits TRBJ2-5 better, so the J call may be wrong. This CDR3 is built from 13 residues. Germline CDR1 reads KGHDR; CDR2 reads SFDVKD. DNA of the CDR3: TGTGCCACCGGTGATTGGGCGGGAGAGACCCAGTACTTC. Protein product: CATGDWAGETQYF.

This clonotype was counted a single time. The gene calls are TRBV29-1 and TRBJ1-1, with D perhaps TRBD1 (6 bases). The CDR3 length is 12 residues. CDR1 and CDR2 (germline): SQVTM, ANQGSEA. Trimming removed 7 bases at V and 3 bases at J, with 12 bases between. The CDR3: CSAAPGDTEAFF. The CDR3 nucleotides are TGCAGCGCTGCTCCAGGGGACACTGAAGCTTTCTTT.

CDR3 sequence reads: CAIRRGTGFYEQYF. For the CDR3, the DNA is TGTGCCATACGCCGTGGGACAGGGTTCTACGAGCAGTACTTC. J is TRBJ2-7 and V is TRBV28; 9 bases match TRBD1. Germline CDR1 and CDR2: MDHEN and SYDVKM. V dropped 10 bases and J dropped 3; count of bases not matched to a gene: 10. This CDR3 contains 14 residues.

This clonotype has a handful of counts. The V call is TRBV12-3 or TRBV12-4, the J call TRBJ2-7, with D possibly matching TRBD2 (6 bases). The V and J ends lost 5 bases and 9 bases respectively, with 17 bases between them. The length of the CDR3 is 13 residues. The CDR3: CASSPGEGALQYF. As DNA, the CDR3 is TGTGCCAGCAGTCCGGGAGAAGGGGCACTGCAGTACTTC.

The genes are TRBV6-1 and TRBJ2-3; D is possibly TRBD2 (6 bases). The CDR3 runs to 15 residues. V dropped 1 base and J dropped 3 bases, with 11 bases sitting between them. From germline, CDR1 is MNHNS and CDR2 SASEGT. As DNA, the CDR3 is TGTGCCAGCAGTGAAGGGGAGGCTCATACAGATACGCAGTATTTT. It is translated as CASSEGEAHTDTQYF.

There are a few counts of this clonotype. The chain carries TRBV7-8 and TRBJ2-3; D is perhaps TRBD1 (6 bases). Trimming pared 5 bases from V and 5 bases from J, leaving 14 bases between. CDR1 is SGHVS, CDR2 FQNEAQ, per germline. This CDR3 region has 14 residues. CDR3 sequence reads: CASSLPGAGDTQYF. CDR3 sequence (DNA): TGTGCCAGCAGCCTACCAGGGGCTGGAGATACGCAGTATTTT.

Concerning this clonotype itself: Relative to the germline gene, one junction end is altered; a read error may explain this. This chain links TRBV7-7 with TRBJ2-1; TRBD1 or TRBD2 may be the D gene (5 bases each). This CDR3 comprises 13 residues. CDR1 SSHAT and CDR2 FNYEAQ come from the germline V gene (reference sequence). CDR3 nucleotide sequence: TGTGCTAGCAGCAAAGGGACCAACAATGAGCAGTTCTTC. This codes for CASSKGTNNEQFF.

The chain couples TRBV4-3 to TRBJ2-1, with 8 nucleotides matching TRBD2. Losses at the gene ends were 0 bases for V and 8 bases for J; bases not matched to a gene: 12. CDR1 is LGHNA, CDR2 YSLEER, per germline. The CDR3 loop spans 17 amino acids. The CDR3 reads CASSQDAGGRPTHEQFF. The CDR3 nucleotides read TGCGCCAGCAGCCAAGACGCGGGGGGACGACCCACCCATGAGCAGTTCTTC.

This clonotype was detected a few times. This rearrangement joins TRBV29-1 to TRBJ2-7; 12 bases map to TRBD2. CDR1 is SQVTM and CDR2 is ANQGSEA in the germline V gene. V lost 1 base, J lost 7 bases, and 8 bases stayed unmatched. The CDR3 is 15 amino acids. The DNA of the CDR3 is TGCAGCGTTGAAGTAGGTCTAGCGGGAGGGATAGAGCAGTACTTC. Residues: CSVEVGLAGGIEQYF.

This clonotype was detected a few times. The chain employs TRBV7-9 and TRBJ1-2; D is undetermined. Per the germline V gene, CDR1 is SEHNR and CDR2 is FQNEAQ (reference sequence). There are 12 residues in the CDR3. V lost 8 bases and J 4 bases, leaving 11 bases between the germline ends. The chain's CDR3 is CASDRVTYGYTF. The CDR3 nucleotides read TGTGCCAGCGATAGGGTAACCTATGGCTACACCTTC.

The table lists this clonotype with a few counts. The gene calls are TRBV12-3 or TRBV12-4 and TRBJ1-2, with D perhaps matching TRBD1 (6 bases). V gave up 7 bases and J gave up 5 bases, with 14 bases separating them. The length of the CDR3 is 13 residues. The CDR3 region has the DNA TGTGCCAGCACCATGGGGGGCCATTATGGCTACACCTTC. It encodes CASTMGGHYGYTF.

The chain combines TRBV15 with TRBJ2-5, with a possible D match to TRBD2 (6 bases). CDR3 length: 15 amino acids. Germline CDR1 LNHNV, CDR2 YYDKDF (reference sequence). V was cut by 2 bases and J by 5 bases, with 15 bases left in between. The CDR3 protein is CATSRTTGGWETQYF. CDR3 coding DNA: TGTGCCACCAGCAGAACTACAGGAGGGTGGGAGACCCAGTACTTC. The full variable domain, rest sourced from reference TRBV15 and TRBJ2-5, is DAMVIQNPRYQVTQFGKPVTLSCSQTLNHNVMYWYQQKSSQAPKLLFHYYDKDFNNEADTPDNFQSRRPNTSFCFLDIRSPGLGDTAMYLCATSRTTGGWETQYFGPGTRLLVL.